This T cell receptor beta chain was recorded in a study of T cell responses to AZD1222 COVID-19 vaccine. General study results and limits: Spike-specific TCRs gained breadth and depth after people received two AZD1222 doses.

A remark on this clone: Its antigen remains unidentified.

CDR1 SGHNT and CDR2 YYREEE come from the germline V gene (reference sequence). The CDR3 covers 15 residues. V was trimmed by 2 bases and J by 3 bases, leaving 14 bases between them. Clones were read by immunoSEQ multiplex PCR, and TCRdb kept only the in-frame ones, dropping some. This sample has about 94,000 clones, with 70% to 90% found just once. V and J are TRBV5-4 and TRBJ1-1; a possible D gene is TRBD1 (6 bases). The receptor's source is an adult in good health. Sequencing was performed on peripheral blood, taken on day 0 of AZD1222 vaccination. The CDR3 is CASSFFSGADTEAFF. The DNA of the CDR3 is TGTGCCAGCAGCTTTTTTTCAGGGGCGGACACTGAAGCTTTCTTT.